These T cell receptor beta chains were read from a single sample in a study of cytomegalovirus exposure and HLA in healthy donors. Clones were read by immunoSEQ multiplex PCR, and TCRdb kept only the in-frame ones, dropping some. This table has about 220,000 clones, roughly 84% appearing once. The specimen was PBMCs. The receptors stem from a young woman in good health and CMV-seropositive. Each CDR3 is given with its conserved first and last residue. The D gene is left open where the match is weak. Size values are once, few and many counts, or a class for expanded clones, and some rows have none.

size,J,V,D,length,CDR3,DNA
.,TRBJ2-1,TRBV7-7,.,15,CASSLGPTSYNEQFF,TGTGCTAGCAGCTTAGGTCCAACCTCCTACAATGAGCAGTTCTTC
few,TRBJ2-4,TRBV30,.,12,CAWSDYGGIQYF,TGTGCCTGGAGTGATTACGGGGGCATTCAGTACTTC
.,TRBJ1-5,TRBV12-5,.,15,CASGFISSSNQPQHF,TGTGCTAGTGGTTTTATCTCGTCCAGTAATCAGCCCCAGCATTTT
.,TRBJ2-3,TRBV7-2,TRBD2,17,CASSPEAGGRGAPTQYF,TGTGCCAGCAGCCCTGAAGCGGGTGGGCGGGGGGCGCCCACGCAGTATTTT
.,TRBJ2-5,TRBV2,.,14,CASRGDGGRETQYF,TGTGCCAGCAGGGGCGATGGGGGGAGGGAGACCCAGTACTTC
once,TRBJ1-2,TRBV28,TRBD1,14,CASRSPGTGYGYTF,TGTGCCAGCAGATCCCCCGGGACAGGCTATGGCTACACCTTC
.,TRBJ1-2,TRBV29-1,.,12,CSVEGRGDGYTF,TGCAGCGTTGAAGGCAGGGGAGATGGCTACACCTTC
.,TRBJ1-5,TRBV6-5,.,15,CASSYSDSSGQPQHF,TGTGCCAGCAGTTACTCGGACAGCTCGGGTCAGCCCCAGCATTTT
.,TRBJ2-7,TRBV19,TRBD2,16,CASRSSGTSGTYEQYF,TGTGCCAGTAGGTCTTCCGGGACTAGCGGGACTTACGAGCAGTACTTC
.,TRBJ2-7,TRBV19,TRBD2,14,CASSIGGSSYEQYF,TGTGCCAGTAGTATTGGCGGGAGTTCCTACGAGCAGTACTTC
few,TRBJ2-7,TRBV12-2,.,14,CASRWGGLLCEQYF,TGTGCAAGTCGCTGGGGGGGACTCCTCTGTGAGCAGTACTTC
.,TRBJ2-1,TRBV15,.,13,CATSPSNLYEQFF,TGTGCCACCAGCCCTTCCAATCTCTATGAGCAGTTCTTC
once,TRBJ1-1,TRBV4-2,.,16,CASSQDKYAGAAEAFF,TGTGCCAGCAGCCAAGATAAGTATGCGGGGGCGGCTGAAGCTTTCTTT
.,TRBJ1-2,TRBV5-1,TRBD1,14,CASSSDRENYGYTF,TGCGCCAGCAGCTCGGACAGGGAAAACTATGGCTACACCTTC
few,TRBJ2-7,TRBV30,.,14,CAWSLGRSSYEQYF,TGTGCCTGGAGCTTGGGACGGAGCTCCTACGAGCAGTACTTC
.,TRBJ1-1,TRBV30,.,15,CAWVLWGHLNTEAFF,TGTGCCTGGGTCCTATGGGGACATTTGAACACTGAAGCTTTCTTT
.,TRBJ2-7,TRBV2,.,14,CASSPGTAPYEQYF,TGTGCCAGCAGCCCCGGGACGGCGCCCTACGAGCAGTACTTC
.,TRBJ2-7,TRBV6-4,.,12,CARGDVSYEQYF,TGTGCCAGGGGGGATGTTTCCTACGAGCAGTACTTC